Presented here are 2 T cell receptor beta chains from one specimen sequenced in a study of shared clonotypes between healthy human individuals. Profiling relied on immunoSEQ multiplex PCR, and the TCRdb table lists in-frame clones only, not all of them. There are approximately 710,000 clones in the sample; 90% occur only once, and 34% lies in the top ten. The sequenced material came from memory CD8+ T cells from PBMCs. Stated subset: CD45RO+ cells pooled with CCR7-negative TemRA cells. These receptors were taken from a man younger than 35 in good health. Some clones in this sample may be carry-over from other donors' samples.

This sequence joins TRBV5-5 and TRBJ2-7; no reliable D call. Germline CDR1 SGHKS, CDR2 YYEKEE (reference sequence). Trimming stripped 4 bases from V and 3 bases from J, with 11 bases between. This CDR3 has 13 residues. CDR3 sequence reads: CASSPEHYYEQYF. The CDR3 nucleotides read TGTGCCAGCAGCCCGGAGCATTACTACGAGCAGTACTTC.

This chain connects TRBV27 to TRBJ2-3; tentatively, D is TRBD2 (5 bases). The CDR3 spans 15 residues. Germline assignment: CDR1 MNHEY and CDR2 SMNVEV (reference sequence). V was cut by 5 bases and J by 4 bases, with 16 bases left in between. For the CDR3, the DNA is TGTGCCAGCAGTCACAACGCCGGGAAGTCAGATACGCAGTATTTT. It yields the protein CASSHNAGKSDTQYF.